This is a list of T cell receptor beta chains from one sample in a study of Ad26.COV2.S vaccination and SARS-CoV-2 variants. Here immunoSEQ multiplex PCR was the method, and the copy in TCRdb shows in-frame clones only, minus some. The data hold approximately 400,000 clones, with around four fifths observed a single time. The material was peripheral blood, obtained in a trial of Ad26.COV2.S vaccine versus placebo. The receptors here all came from a person between 18 and 65 years old who received the Ad26.COV2.S COVID-19 vaccine or a placebo. Both conserved end residues are part of each CDR3. Fields, in order: D gene, clone size, J gene, V gene, CDR3 protein, CDR3 DNA. A D gene is named only where the DNA matches it firmly. Not all rows give a size; the values are once, few, many and, for expanded clones, a class.

>TRBD2|-|TRBJ2-1|TRBV2
CASNLGLAGNEQFF
TGTGCCAGCAATTTAGGACTAGCGGGTAATGAGCAGTTCTTC
>-|-|TRBJ2-7|TRBV6-5
CASSYSTAYRGQYF
TGTGCCAGCAGTTACTCGACTGCGTACCGGGGGCAGTACTTC
>-|-|TRBJ1-1|TRBV3-1/TRBV3-2
CASSPPGRVNTEAFF
TGTGCCAGCAGCCCTCCCGGTAGGGTGAACACTGAAGCTTTCTTT
>-|-|TRBJ1-1|TRBV16
CASSQYTMNTEAFF
TGTGCCAGCAGCCAATACACCATGAACACTGAAGCTTTCTTT
>-|-|TRBJ2-1|TRBV2
CATDGDSGLEQFF
TGTGCCACCGATGGGGACTCGGGGCTTGAGCAGTTCTTC
>-|-|TRBJ1-2|TRBV12-3/TRBV12-4
CASSSDSIYGYTF
TGTGCCAGCAGTTCGGACTCGATCTATGGCTACACCTTC
>-|-|TRBJ2-4|TRBV20-1
CSASKGRNIQYF
TGCAGTGCTAGTAAGGGGCGAAACATTCAGTACTTC
>TRBD2|-|TRBJ2-2|TRBV11-1
CASSRGGLVSGELFF
TGTGCCAGCAGCCGCGGGGGGCTGGTTTCCGGGGAGCTGTTTTTT
>-|-|TRBJ2-2|TRBV13
CASRNRDSLRELFF
TGTGCCAGCAGAAATCGGGACTCCTTAAGGGAGCTGTTTTTT
>-|-|TRBJ2-2|TRBV5-4
CASSLGFVAATGELFF
TGTGCCAGCAGCTTGGGGTTTGTAGCGGCCACCGGGGAGCTGTTTTTT
>-|few|TRBJ1-3|TRBV12-5
CASGFRKVTGNTIYF
TGTGCTAGTGGTTTCCGGAAGGTCACTGGAAACACCATATATTTT
>TRBD1|-|TRBJ2-1|TRBV10-2
CASSPPGQGRLEQFF
TGCGCCAGCAGCCCGCCTGGACAGGGGCGCCTCGAGCAGTTCTTC
>-|-|TRBJ2-7|TRBV6-5
CASSYEGPSEQYF
TGTGCCAGCAGTTACGAGGGGCCCAGCGAGCAGTACTTC
>-|-|TRBJ1-1|TRBV7-9
CASSRTDRAEAFF
TGTGCCAGCAGCCGCACGGACCGCGCTGAAGCTTTCTTT
>-|-|TRBJ1-6|TRBV5-1
CASSLANGHRSYNSPLHF
TGCGCCAGCAGCTTGGCCAACGGACATCGTTCCTATAATTCACCCCTCCACTTT
>-|-|TRBJ1-6|TRBV5-5
CASSSSTTSPAGNSPLHF
TGTGCCAGCAGCTCGTCTACAACCTCGCCGGCAGGCAATTCACCCCTCCACTTT
>-|-|TRBJ1-1|TRBV19
CASSTVPVGKAFF
TGTGCCAGTAGTACCGTCCCTGTGGGGAAAGCTTTCTTT
>-|-|TRBJ1-1|TRBV19
CASSMGTANTEAFF
TGTGCCAGTAGTATGGGGACGGCGAACACTGAAGCTTTCTTT
>-|-|TRBJ2-1|TRBV5-1
CASSLGMGPYNEQFF
TGCGCCAGCAGCTTGGGGATGGGCCCCTACAATGAGCAGTTCTTC
>TRBD2|-|TRBJ2-4|TRBV7-2
CASSARLAAQLAKNIQYF
TGTGCCAGCAGCGCGCGACTAGCGGCTCAGTTAGCCAAAAACATTCAGTACTTC
>-|-|TRBJ2-7|TRBV10-3
CAISPQGTYEQYF
TGTGCCATCAGTCCTCAGGGGACCTACGAGCAGTACTTC
>-|-|TRBJ1-6|TRBV6-5
CASSLVPKNSPLHF
TGTGCCAGCAGTTTGGTCCCGAAAAATTCACCCCTCCACTTT
>-|-|TRBJ2-2|TRBV18
CASSPSPDSANTGELFF
TGTGCCAGCTCACCATCGCCGGACAGCGCGAACACCGGGGAGCTGTTTTTT
>TRBD1|-|TRBJ2-1|TRBV5-1
CASRRDRASEQFF
TGCGCCAGCAGACGGGACAGGGCAAGTGAGCAGTTCTTC
>TRBD1|few|TRBJ2-7|TRBV5-1
CASSSSGTGHYEQYF
TGCGCCAGCAGCTCCTCCGGGACAGGACACTACGAGCAGTACTTC
>TRBD1|-|TRBJ1-2|TRBV18
CASSPPTGSNYGYTF
TGTGCCAGCTCACCACCGACAGGGAGTAACTATGGCTACACCTTC
>TRBD1|once|TRBJ1-6|TRBV5-1
CATRDSYNSPLHF
TGCGCCACACGGGACAGCTATAATTCACCCCTCCACTTT
>TRBD1|-|TRBJ1-4|TRBV2
CASGQAAGVEKLFF
TGTGCCAGCGGACAGGCGGCGGGTGTGGAAAAACTGTTTTTT
>TRBD2|-|TRBJ2-7|TRBV5-4
CASSPLRELRDHEQYF
TGTGCCAGCAGCCCCCTGCGGGAGCTCCGGGACCACGAGCAGTACTTC
>TRBD2|-|TRBJ2-7|TRBV7-9
CASSLSGSDEQYF
TGTGCCAGCAGCTTAAGCGGGAGTGACGAGCAGTACTTC
>-|-|TRBJ1-6|TRBV12-5
CASSRDPGGPLHF
TGTGCTAGTTCTAGGGACCCCGGTGGACCCCTCCACTTT
>-|-|TRBJ2-2|TRBV20-1
CSASPTSGGGELFF
TGCAGTGCTAGTCCGACCTCTGGGGGTGGGGAGCTGTTTTTT
>TRBD2|-|TRBJ2-1|TRBV6-5
CASSWVAGNEQFF
TGTGCCAGCAGTTGGGTAGCGGGAAATGAGCAGTTCTTC
>-|-|TRBJ1-1|TRBV7-8
CASSLVGGNTEAFF
TGTGCCAGCAGCTTAGTGGGGGGGAACACTGAAGCTTTCTTT
>-|-|TRBJ1-2|TRBV5-8
CASSFYRGLANYGYTF
TGTGCCAGCAGCTTTTACAGAGGGTTAGCTAACTATGGCTACACCTTC